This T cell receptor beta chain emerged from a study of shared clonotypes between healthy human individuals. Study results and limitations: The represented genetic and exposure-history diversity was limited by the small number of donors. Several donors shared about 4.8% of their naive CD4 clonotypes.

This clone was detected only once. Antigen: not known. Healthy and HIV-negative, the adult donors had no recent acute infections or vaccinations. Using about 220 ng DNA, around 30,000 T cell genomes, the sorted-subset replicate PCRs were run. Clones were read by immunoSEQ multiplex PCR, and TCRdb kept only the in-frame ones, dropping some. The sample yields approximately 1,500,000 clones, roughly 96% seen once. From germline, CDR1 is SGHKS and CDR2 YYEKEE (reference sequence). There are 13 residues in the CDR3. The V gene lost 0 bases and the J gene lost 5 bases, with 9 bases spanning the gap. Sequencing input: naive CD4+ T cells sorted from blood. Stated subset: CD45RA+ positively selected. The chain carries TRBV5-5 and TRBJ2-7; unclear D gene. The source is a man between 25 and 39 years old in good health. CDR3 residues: CASSLAGFNEQYF. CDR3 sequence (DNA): TGTGCCAGCAGCTTGGCCGGGTTCAACGAGCAGTACTTC.